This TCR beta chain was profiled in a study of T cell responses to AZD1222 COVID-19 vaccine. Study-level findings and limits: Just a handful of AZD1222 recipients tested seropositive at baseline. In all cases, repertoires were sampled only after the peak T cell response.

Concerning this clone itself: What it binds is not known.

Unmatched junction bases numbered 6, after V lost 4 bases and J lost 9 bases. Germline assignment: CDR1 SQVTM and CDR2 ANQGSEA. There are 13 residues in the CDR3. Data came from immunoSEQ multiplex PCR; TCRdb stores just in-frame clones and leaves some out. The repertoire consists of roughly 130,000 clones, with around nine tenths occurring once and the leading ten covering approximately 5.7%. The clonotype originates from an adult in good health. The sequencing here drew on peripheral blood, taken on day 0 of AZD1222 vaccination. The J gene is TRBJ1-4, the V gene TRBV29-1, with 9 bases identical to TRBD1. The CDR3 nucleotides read TGCAGCGTTGCAGGGGGGACAGGGCAAAAACTGTTTTTT. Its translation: CSVAGGTGQKLFF.